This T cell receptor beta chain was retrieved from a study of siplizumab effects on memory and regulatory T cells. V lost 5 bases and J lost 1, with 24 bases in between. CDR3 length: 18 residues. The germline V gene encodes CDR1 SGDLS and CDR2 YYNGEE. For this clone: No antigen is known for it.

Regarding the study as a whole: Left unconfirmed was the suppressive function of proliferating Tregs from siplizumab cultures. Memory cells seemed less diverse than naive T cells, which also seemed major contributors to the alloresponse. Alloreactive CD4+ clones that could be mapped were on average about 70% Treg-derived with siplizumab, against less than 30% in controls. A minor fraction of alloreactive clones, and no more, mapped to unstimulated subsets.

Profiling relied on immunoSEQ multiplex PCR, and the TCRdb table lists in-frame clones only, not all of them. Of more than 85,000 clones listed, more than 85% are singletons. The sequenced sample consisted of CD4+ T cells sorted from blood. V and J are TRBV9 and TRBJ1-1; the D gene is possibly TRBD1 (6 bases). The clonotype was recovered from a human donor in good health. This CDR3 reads CASRSLKTGRKGNTEAFF. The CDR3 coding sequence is TGTGCCAGCAGAAGTTTAAAAACAGGGAGGAAGGGGAACACTGAAGCTTTCTTT.